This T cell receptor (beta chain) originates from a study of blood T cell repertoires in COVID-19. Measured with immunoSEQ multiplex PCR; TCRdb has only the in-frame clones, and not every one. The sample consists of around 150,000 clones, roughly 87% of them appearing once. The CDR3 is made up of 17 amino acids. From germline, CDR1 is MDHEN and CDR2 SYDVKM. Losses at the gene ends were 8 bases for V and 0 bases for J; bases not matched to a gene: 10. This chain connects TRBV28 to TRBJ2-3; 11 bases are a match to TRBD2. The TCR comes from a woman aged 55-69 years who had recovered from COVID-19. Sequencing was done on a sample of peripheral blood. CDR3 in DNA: TGTGCCAGCTCCAGAGGGCTAGCGGGGGGAAGCACAGATACGCAGTATTTT. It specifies CASSRGLAGGSTDTQYF.